The TCR beta chain described here comes from a study of shared clonotypes between healthy human individuals. Assay used: immunoSEQ multiplex PCR; TCRdb lists only in-frame clones, some missing. The sample holds approximately 500,000 clones; almost 97% are singletons and the top ten take 0.06%. The CDR3 totals 16 residues. CDR1 and CDR2 from the germline V gene are MDHEN and SYDVKM. The V segment lost 5 bases and the J segment 3 bases; nucleotides outside the gene matches: 8. The chain joins TRBV28 to TRBJ2-3, with 10 bases fitting TRBD2. The TCR originated in a woman in her 30s in good health. The sample taken for sequencing was naive CD4+ T cells sorted from blood. Subset of the sample: CD45RA+ positively selected. The CDR3 DNA is TGTGCCAGCAGTATAGCGGGAGGCCGAGGGACAGATACGCAGTATTTT. Residues: CASSIAGGRGTDTQYF.